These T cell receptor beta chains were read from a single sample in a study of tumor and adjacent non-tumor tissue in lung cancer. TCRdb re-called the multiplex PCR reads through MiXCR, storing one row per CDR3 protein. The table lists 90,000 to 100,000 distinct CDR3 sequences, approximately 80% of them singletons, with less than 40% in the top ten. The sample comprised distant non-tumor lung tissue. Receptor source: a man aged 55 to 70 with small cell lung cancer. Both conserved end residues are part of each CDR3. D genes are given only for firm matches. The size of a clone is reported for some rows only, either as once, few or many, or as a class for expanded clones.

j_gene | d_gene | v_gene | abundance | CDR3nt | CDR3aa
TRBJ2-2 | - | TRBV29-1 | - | TGCAGCCTTTGGACGACCACCGGGGAGCTGTTTTTT | CSLWTTTGELFF
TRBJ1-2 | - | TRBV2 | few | TGTGCCAGCAGTGAAGTCAGCTCGAACTATGGCTACACCTTC | CASSEVSSNYGYTF
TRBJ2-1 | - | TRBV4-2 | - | TGTGCCAGCGGCCAAGGGGACCGGGCCCACCACAATGAGCAGTTCTTC | CASGQGDRAHHNEQFF
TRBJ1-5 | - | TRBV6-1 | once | TGTGCCAGCAGTGGGGGGGTTCACAGACAGCCCCAGCATTTT | CASSGGVHRQPQHF
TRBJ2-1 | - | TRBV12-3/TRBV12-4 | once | TGTGCCAGCAGCCTCGGGGCAGCCGAACAAAATGGACAGTTCTTC | CASSLGAAEQNGQFF
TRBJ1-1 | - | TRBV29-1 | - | TGCAGGGTTAAAGGACCCGTGAACACTGAAGTTTCCTTT | CRVKGPVNTEVSF
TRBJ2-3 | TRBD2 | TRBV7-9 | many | TGTGCCAGCAGCGAGCGACTAGCGGGACTCACAGATACGCAGTATTTT | CASSERLAGLTDTQYF
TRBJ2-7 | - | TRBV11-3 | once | TGTGCCAGCAGCTTAGAAACTGGCTACAAGCAGTACTTC | CASSLETGYKQYF
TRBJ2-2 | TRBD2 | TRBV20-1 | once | TGCAGTGTCCAGACTAGCAGGAGCGGGGAGCTGTTTTTT | CSVQTSRSGELFF
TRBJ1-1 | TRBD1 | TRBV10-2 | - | TGCGCCAGCAGGGACAGGGACGGGGACACTGAAGCTTTCTTT | CASRDRDGDTEAFF
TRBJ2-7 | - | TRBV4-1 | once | TGCGCCAGCACTTTCGACAGTCTCTACGAGCAATACTTC | CASTFDSLYEQYF
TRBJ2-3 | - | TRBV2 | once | TGTGCCAGCAGTGAACGGAGGGGTTCAGGCGGGAATCAGTCCCAGTATTTT | CASSERRGSGGNQSQYF
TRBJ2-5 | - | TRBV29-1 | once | TGCAGCGTTGTCGACGGGGTGGAGTTCGGAGAGACCCAGTACTTC | CSVVDGVEFGETQYF
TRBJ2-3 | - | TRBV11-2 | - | TGTGCCAGCAGCTCAGTAGGTCTTCTCCGGACATATACGCAGTATTTT | CASSSVGLLRTYTQYF
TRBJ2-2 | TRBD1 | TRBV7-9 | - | TGTGCTAGCGGCTTGAGGACAGGGAGAGACGGGGAGCTGTTTTTT | CASGLRTGRDGELFF
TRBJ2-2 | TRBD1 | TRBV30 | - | TGTGCCTGGAGTGTAGCAGGGGGATTCACCGGGGAGCTGTTTTTT | CAWSVAGGFTGELFF
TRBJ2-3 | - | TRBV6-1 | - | TGTGCCAGCATGAGGACAGTAGTCCTTCCAGATACGCAATATTTT | CASMRTVVLPDTQYF
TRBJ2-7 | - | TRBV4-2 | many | TGTGCCAGCAGCCAAGTTCGGACGGATTCCTACGAGCAGTACTTC | CASSQVRTDSYEQYF
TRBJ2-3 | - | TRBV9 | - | TGTACCAGCAGCGTTAAGCCCAGCCGGGGCACAGATACGCAGTATTTT | CTSSVKPSRGTDTQYF
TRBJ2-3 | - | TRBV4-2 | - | TGTGCCAGCAGTACAGGGACGGCTAGCGCAGATACGCAGTACTTT | CASSTGTASADTQYF
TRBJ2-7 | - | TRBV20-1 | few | TGCAGTCTCTCGGACCTAACCTACGAGCAGTACTTC | CSLSDLTYEQYF
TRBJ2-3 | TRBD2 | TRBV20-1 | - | TGTAGTGCCCGGGGGGGTCTTGGTGGAGGGGATACGCAGTATTTT | CSARGGLGGGDTQYF
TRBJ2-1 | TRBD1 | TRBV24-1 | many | TGTGCCACCAGATCGGGACAGGGGTTCAATGAGCAGTTCTTC | CATRSGQGFNEQFF
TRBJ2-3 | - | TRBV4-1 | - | TGCGCCAGCAGCCAGTGGATCTCTCAGCCCCAGTATTTT | CASSQWISQPQYF
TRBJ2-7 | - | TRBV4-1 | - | TGCGCCAATAGCCAAGTACAGTCCTCCTACGAGCAGTACTTC | CANSQVQSSYEQYF
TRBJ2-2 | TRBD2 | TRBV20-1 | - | TGCAGTGTTAGAGACCTAGCGGCGAACACCGGGGAGCTGTTTTTT | CSVRDLAANTGELFF
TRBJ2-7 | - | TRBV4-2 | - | TGTGCCAGCAGCCAAGACCCGAAGGTCTACGGGCAGTACTTC | CASSQDPKVYGQYF
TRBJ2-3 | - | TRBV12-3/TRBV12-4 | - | TGTGTCAACAGTTTCGGGGGTGATACGCAGTATTTT | CVNSFGGDTQYF
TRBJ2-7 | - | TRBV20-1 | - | TGCAGTGCCAAAGGGGTCTCCGCGAGCTCCTACGAGCACTACTTC | CSAKGVSASSYEHYF
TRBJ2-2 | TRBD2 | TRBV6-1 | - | TGTGCCAGCTGGGACCCCGCGAACACCGGGGGGATGTTTTTT | CASWDPANTGGMFF
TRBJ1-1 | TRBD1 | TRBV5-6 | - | TGTCCCAGCAGCTTGGCCTCAGGGACAGCGGACACTGAAGCTTTCTTT | CPSSLASGTADTEAFF
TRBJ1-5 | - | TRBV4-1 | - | TGCCCCAGCAGCCAAGATGTCAGGCCTACTCAGCCTCAGCATTTT | CPSSQDVRPTQPQHF